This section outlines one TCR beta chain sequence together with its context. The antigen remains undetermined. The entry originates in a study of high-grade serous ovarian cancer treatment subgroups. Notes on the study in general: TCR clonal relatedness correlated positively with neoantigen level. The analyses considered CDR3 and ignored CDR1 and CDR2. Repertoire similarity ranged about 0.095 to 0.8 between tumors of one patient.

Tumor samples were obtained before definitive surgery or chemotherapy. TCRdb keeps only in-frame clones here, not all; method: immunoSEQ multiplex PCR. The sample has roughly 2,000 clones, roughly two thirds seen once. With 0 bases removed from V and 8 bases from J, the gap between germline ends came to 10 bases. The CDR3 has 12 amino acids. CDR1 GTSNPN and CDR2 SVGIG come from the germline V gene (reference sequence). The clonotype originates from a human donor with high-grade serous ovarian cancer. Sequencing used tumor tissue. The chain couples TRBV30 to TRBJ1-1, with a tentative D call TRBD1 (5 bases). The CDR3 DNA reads TGTGCCTGGAGTGTACTTAGGGGAGAAGCTTTCTTT. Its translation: CAWSVLRGEAFF. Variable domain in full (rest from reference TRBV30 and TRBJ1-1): SQTIHQWPATLVQPVGSPLSLECTVEGTSNPNLYWYRQAAGRGLQLLFYSVGIGQISSEVPQNLSASRPQDRQFILSSKKLLLSDSGFYLCAWSVLRGEAFFGQGTRLTVV.